The 2 T cell receptor beta chains below all came from one sample that was sequenced in a study of blood T cell repertoires in COVID-19. TCRdb's table, derived via immunoSEQ multiplex PCR, lists solely in-frame clones and lacks some. This table has some 300,000 clones, approximately 90% appearing once. Sequenced sample: PBMCs or T cells enriched from blood (not recorded which). The receptor source for this set is an older woman in a cohort exposed to, infected with or recovered from COVID-19 (not recorded which).

The chain recombines TRBV2 with TRBJ2-2; perhaps TRBD1 as D (6 bases). V was clipped by 2 bases and J by 6 bases, with 13 bases between them. The length of the CDR3 is 15 residues. Germline CDR1 SNHLY, CDR2 FYNNEI. The CDR3 here is CASSESSGVAGELFF. The CDR3 nucleotides read TGTGCCAGCAGTGAATCGTCAGGGGTCGCCGGGGAGCTGTTTTTT. The complete variable domain, with remaining parts taken from reference TRBV2 and TRBJ2-2, reads EPEVTQTPSHQVTQMGQEVILRCVPISNHLYFYWYRQILGQKVEFLVSFYNNEISEKSEIFDDQFSVERPDGSNFTLKIRSTKLEDSAMYFCASSESSGVAGELFFGEGSRLTVL.

The chain uses TRBV18 and TRBJ2-3; maybe TRBD2 (6 bases). Per germline, CDR1 KGHSH and CDR2 LQKENI. This CDR3 region has 14 residues. V lost 6 bases and J lost 0, with 10 bases in between. CDR3: CASSLGLSTDTQYF. The CDR3 bases are TGTGCCAGCTCCCTGGGACTTAGCACAGATACGCAGTATTTT.